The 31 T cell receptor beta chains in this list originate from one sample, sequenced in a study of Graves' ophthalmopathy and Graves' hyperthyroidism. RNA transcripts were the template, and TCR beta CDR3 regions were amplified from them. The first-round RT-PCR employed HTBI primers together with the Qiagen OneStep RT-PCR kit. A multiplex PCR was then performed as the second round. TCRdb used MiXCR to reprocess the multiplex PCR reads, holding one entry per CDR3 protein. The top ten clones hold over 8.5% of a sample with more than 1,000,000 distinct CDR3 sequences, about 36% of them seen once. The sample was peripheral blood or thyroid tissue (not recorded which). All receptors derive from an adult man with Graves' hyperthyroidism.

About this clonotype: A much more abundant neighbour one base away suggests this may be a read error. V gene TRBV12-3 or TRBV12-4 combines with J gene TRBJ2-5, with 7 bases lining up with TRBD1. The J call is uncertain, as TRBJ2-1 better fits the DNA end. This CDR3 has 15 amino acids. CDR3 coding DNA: TGTGCCAGCAGTCCCGGGACAGCTGTCACTAAGACCCAGTTCTTC. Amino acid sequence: CASSPGTAVTKTQFF.

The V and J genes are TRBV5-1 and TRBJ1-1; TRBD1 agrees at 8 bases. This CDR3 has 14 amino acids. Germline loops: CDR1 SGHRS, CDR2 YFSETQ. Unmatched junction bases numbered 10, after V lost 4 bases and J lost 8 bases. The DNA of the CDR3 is TGCGCCAGCAGCAAAGGGACAGGCTACGCCGAAGCTTTCTTT. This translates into CASSKGTGYAEAFF.

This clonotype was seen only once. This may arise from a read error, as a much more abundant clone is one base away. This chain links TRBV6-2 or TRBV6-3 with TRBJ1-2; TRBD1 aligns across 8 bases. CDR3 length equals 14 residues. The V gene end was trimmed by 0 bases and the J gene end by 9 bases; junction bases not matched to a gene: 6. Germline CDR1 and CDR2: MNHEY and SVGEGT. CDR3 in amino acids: CASSYSDRADSYTF. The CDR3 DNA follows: TGTGCCAGCAGTTACTCGGACAGGGCAGATAGCTACACCTTC.

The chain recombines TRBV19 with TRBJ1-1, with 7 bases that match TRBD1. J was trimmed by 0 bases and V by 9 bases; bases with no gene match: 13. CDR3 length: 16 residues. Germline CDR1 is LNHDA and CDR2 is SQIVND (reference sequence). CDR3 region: CASSLLARGVNTEAFF. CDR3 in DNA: TGTGCCAGCAGCTTGCTTGCCAGGGGGGTGAACACTGAAGCTTTCTTT. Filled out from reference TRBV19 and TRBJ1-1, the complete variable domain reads DGGITQSPKYLFRKEGQNVTLSCEQNLNHDAMYWYRQDPGQGLRLIYYSQIVNDFQKGDIAEGYSVSREKKESFPLTVTSAQKNPTAFYLCASSLLARGVNTEAFFGQGTRLTVV.

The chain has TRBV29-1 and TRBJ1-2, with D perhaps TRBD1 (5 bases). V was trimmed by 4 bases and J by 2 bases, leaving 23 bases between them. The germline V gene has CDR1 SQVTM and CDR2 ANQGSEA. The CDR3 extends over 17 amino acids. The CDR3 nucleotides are TGCAGCGTTGCCGCTAGCGGGGGAGGGTTGGACAACTATGGCTACACCTTC. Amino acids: CSVAASGGGLDNYGYTF.

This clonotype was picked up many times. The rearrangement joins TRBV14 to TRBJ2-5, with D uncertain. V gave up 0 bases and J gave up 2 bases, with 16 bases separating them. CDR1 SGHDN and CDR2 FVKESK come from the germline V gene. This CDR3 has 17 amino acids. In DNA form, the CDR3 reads TGTGCCAGCAGCCAAGATAGAGGCCCGTTGGTGCAAGAGACCCAGTACTTC. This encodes CASSQDRGPLVQETQYF.

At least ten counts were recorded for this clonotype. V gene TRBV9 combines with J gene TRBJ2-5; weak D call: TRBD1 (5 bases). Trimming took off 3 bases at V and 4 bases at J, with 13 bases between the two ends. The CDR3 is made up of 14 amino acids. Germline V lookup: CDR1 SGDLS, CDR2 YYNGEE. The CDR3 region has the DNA TGTGCCAGCAGCGCACACCTAAGGGGAGAGACCCAGTACTTC. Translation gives CASSAHLRGETQYF.

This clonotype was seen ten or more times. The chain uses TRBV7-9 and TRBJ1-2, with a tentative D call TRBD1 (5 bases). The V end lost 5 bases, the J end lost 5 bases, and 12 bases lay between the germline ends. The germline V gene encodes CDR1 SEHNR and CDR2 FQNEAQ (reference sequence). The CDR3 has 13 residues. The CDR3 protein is CASSREGRYGYTF. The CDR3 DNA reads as TGTGCCAGCAGCCGGGAGGGACGGTATGGCTACACCTTC.

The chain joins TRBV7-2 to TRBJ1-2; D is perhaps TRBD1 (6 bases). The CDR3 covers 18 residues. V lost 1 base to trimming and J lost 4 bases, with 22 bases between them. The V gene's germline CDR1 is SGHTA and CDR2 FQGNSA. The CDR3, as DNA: TGTGCCAGCAGCTTAGGGGGGCTGCGGAGACCGGACCTCTATGGCTACACCTTC. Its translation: CASSLGGLRRPDLYGYTF.

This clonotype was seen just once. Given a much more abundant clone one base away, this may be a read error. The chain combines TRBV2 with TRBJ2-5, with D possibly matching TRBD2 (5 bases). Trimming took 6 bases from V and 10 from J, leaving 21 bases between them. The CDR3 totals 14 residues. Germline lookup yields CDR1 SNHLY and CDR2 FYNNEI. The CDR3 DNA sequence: TGTGCCAGCAGAGATGGTCCTTCTAGCCCTCGCCAGTACTTC. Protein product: CASRDGPSSPRQYF.

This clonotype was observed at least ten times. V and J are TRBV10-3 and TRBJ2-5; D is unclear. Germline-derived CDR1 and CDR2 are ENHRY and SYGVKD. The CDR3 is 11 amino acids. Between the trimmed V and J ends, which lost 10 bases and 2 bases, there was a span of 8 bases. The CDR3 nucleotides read TGTGCCACCGCCTTTCAAGAGACCCAGTACTTC. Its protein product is CATAFQETQYF.

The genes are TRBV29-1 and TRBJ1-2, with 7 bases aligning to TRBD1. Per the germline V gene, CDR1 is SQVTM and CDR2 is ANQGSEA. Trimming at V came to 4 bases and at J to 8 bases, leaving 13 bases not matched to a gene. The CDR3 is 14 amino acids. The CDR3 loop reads CSVAQGGHSVGYTF. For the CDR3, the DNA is TGCAGCGTTGCCCAGGGGGGCCACTCTGTGGGCTACACCTTC.

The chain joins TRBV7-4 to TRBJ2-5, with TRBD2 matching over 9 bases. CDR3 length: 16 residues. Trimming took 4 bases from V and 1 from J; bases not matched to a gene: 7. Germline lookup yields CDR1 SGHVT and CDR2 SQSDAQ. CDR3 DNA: TGTGCCAGCAGCTCGCCCCTAGCGGGGCTCCAAGAGACCCAGTACTTC. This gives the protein CASSSPLAGLQETQYF.

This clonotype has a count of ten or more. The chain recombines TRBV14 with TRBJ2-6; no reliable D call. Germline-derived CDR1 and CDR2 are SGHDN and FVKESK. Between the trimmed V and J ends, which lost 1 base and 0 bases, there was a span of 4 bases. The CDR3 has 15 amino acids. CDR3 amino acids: CASSQVVSGANVLTF. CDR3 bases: TGTGCCAGCAGCCAAGTGGTCTCTGGGGCCAACGTCCTGACTTTC.

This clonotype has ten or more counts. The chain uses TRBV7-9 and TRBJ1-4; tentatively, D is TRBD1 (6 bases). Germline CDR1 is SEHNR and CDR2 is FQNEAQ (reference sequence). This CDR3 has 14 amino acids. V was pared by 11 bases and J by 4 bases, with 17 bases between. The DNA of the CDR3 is TGTGCCGGAACAGGGATGGAAGTTAATGAAAAACTGTTTTTT. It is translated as CAGTGMEVNEKLFF. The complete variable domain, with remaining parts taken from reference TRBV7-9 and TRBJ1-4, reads DTGVSQNPRHKITKRGQNVTFRCDPISEHNRLYWYRQTLGQGPEFLTYFQNEAQLEKSRLLSDRFSAERPKGSFSTLEIQRTEQGDSAMYLCAGTGMEVNEKLFFGSGTQLSVL.

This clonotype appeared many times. CDR3 loop: CASSPRQSSYEQYF. The CDR3 DNA reads TGTGCCAGCAGCCCCCGCCAGAGCTCCTACGAGCAGTACTTC. The chain joins TRBV9 to TRBJ2-7, with D hard to call. Trimming stripped 4 bases from V and 0 bases from J, with 11 bases between. Germline V CDR1 and CDR2: SGDLS, YYNGEE. This CDR3 is 14 amino acids long. Supplemented by reference TRBV9 and TRBJ2-7, the full variable domain reads DSGVTQTPKHLITATGQRVTLRCSPRSGDLSVYWYQQSLDQGLQFLIQYYNGEERAKGNILERFSAQQFPDLHSELNLSSLELGDSALYFCASSPRQSSYEQYFGPGTRLTVT.

CDR3 in amino acids: CSAAGQNSNQPQHF. CDR3 nucleotide sequence: TGCAGTGCTGCGGGACAGAATAGCAATCAGCCCCAGCATTTT. The rearrangement joins TRBV20-1 to TRBJ1-5; 7 nucleotides match TRBD1. This CDR3 has 14 amino acids. Germline trimming cut 5 bases from V and 0 bases from J; bases unmatched to any gene: 4. In germline, CDR1 is DFQATT, CDR2 SNEGSKA (reference sequence).

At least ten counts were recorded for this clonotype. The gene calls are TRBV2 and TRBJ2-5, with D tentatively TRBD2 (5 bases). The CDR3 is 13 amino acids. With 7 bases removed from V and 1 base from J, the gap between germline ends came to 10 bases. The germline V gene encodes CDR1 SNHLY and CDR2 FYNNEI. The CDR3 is CASIRGPQETQYF. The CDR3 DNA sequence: TGTGCCAGCATACGGGGTCCCCAAGAGACCCAGTACTTC.

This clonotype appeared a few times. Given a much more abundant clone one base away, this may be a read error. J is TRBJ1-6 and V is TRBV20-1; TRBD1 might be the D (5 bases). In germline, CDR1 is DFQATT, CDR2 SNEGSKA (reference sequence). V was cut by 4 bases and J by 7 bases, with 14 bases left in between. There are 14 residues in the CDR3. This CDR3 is CSAIRDGLNSPLHF. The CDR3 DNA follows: TGCAGTGCTATCCGGGACGGGTTAAATTCACCCCTCCACTTT.

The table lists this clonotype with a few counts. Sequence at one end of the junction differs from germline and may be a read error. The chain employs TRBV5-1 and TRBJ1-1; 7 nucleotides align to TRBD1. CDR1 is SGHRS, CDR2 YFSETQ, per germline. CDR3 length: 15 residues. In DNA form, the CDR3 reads TGTGCCAGCAGCTCCAATGGACAGGATGTTAGTGAAGCTTTCTTT. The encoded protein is CASSSNGQDVSEAFF.

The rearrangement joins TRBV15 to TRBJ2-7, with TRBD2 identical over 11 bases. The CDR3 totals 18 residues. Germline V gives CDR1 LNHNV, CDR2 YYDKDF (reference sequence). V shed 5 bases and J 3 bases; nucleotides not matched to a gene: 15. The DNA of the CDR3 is TGTGCCACCAGCCGCCAGGGTGCCCTAGCGGGGGGAGACTACGAGCAGTACTTC. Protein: CATSRQGALAGGDYEQYF.

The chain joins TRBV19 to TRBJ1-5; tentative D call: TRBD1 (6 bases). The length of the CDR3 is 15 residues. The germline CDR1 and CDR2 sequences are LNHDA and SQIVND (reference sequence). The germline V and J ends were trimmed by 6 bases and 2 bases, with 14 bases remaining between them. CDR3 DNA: TGTGCCAGTAGCAGGGGTTATATCGGCAATCAGCCCCAGCATTTT. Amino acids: CASSRGYIGNQPQHF. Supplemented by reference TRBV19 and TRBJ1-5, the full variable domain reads DGGITQSPKYLFRKEGQNVTLSCEQNLNHDAMYWYRQDPGQGLRLIYYSQIVNDFQKGDIAEGYSVSREKKESFPLTVTSAQKNPTAFYLCASSRGYIGNQPQHFGDGTRLSIL.

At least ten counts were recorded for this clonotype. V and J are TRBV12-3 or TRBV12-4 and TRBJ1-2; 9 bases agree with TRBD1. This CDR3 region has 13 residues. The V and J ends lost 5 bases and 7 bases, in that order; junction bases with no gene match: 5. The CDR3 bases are TGTGCCAGCAGTAGGGGACAGGGTGGTGGCTACACCTTC. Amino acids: CASSRGQGGGYTF.

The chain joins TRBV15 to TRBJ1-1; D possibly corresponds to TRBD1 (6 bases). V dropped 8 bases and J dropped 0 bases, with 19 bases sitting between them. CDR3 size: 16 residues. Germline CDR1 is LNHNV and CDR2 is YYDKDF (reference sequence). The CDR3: CATAQRDDRMNTEAFF. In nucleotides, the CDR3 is TGTGCCACCGCCCAAAGGGATGACAGGATGAACACTGAAGCTTTCTTT.

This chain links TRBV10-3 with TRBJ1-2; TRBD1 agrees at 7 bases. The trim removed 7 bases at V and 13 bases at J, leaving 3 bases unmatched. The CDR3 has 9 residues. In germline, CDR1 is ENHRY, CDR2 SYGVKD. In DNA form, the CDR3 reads TGTGCCATCAAAGACAGGGTCACCTTC. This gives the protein CAIKDRVTF.

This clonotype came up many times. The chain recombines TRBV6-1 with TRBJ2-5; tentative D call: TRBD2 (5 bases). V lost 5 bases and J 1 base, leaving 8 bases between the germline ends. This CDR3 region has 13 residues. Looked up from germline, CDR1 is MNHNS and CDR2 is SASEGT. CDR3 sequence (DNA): TGTGCCAGCAGTACGGGAATCCAAGAGACCCAGTACTTC. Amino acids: CASSTGIQETQYF.

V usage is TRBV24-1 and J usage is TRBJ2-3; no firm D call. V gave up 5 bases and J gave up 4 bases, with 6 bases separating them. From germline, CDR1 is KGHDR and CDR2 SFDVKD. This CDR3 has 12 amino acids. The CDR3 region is CATSGYADTQYF. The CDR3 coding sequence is TGTGCCACCAGTGGGTACGCAGATACGCAGTATTTT.

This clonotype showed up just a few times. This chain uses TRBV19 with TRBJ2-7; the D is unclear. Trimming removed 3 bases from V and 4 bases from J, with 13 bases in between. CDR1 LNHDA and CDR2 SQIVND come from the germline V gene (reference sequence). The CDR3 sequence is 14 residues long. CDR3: CASSILFRSYEQYF. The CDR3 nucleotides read TGTGCCAGTAGTATCCTTTTCAGAAGTTACGAGCAGTACTTC.

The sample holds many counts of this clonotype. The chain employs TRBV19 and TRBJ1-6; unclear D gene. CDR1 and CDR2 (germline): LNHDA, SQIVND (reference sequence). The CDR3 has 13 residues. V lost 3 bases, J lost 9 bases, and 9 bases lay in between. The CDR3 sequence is CASSIDEGSPLHF. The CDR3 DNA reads TGTGCCAGTAGTATCGACGAGGGTTCACCCCTCCACTTT.

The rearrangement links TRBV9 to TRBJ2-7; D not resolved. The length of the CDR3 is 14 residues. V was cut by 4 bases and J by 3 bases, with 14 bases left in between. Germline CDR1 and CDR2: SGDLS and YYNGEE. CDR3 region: CASSSTSGFYEQYF. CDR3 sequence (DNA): TGTGCCAGCAGCTCGACCTCCGGATTCTACGAGCAGTACTTC. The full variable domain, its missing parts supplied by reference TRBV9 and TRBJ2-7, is DSGVTQTPKHLITATGQRVTLRCSPRSGDLSVYWYQQSLDQGLQFLIQYYNGEERAKGNILERFSAQQFPDLHSELNLSSLELGDSALYFCASSSTSGFYEQYFGPGTRLTVT.

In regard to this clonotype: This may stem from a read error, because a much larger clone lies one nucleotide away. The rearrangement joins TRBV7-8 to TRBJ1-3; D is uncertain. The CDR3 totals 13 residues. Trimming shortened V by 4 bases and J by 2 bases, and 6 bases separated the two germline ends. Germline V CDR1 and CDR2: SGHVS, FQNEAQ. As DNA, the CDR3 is TGTGCCAGCAGCTCCATGGCTGGAAACACCATATATTTT. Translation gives CASSSMAGNTIYF.